The entry that follows covers one TCR beta chain sequence. This CDR3 is built from 16 residues. V trimming: 0 bases; J trimming: 7 bases; junction bases outside the gene matches: 11. Germline V CDR1 and CDR2: MNHEY, SVGAGI. These data come from a study of STAT5B mutations in CD4+ large granular lymphocyte leukemia. Repertoires were generated with immunoSEQ multiplex PCR, while TCRdb's copy carries only in-frame clones and drops some. The repertoire has tens of thousands of clones, more than 80% of them found once; the top ten carry approximately 4%. Sequencing was performed on CD4+ T cells from blood buffy coats. This clonotype originated in a human donor in good health. The chain is built from TRBV6-5 and TRBJ1-1; 7 bases line up with TRBD1. CDR3 DNA: TGTGCCAGCAGTTACTCGTTAGGGGGCGCGCCCTTTGAAGCTTTCTTT. It yields the protein CASSYSLGGAPFEAFF.